These 17 T cell receptor beta chains came from one sample sequenced in a study of graft-versus-host responses after intestinal transplantation. Their antigens remain unidentified. The data were produced by immunoSEQ multiplex PCR, yet TCRdb's version contains in-frame clones alone and is incomplete. The table lists over 100,000 clones, 85% to 95% of them singletons. The material was unstimulated CD8+ T cells sorted from spleen or lymph node cells, obtained before transplant. The receptors originated from a human donor who was the organ donor for an intestinal transplant.

This clone has only one observation. The chain recombines TRBV15 with TRBJ2-3, with D unresolved. From germline, CDR1 is LNHNV and CDR2 YYDKDF (reference sequence). V gave up 9 bases and J gave up 1 base, with 11 bases separating them. The CDR3 has 13 residues. The CDR3 protein is CATLQTRTDTQYF. The CDR3, as DNA: TGTGCCACGCTCCAAACCCGCACAGATACGCAGTATTTT. Supplemented by reference TRBV15 and TRBJ2-3, the full variable domain reads DAMVIQNPRYQVTQFGKPVTLSCSQTLNHNVMYWYQQKSSQAPKLLFHYYDKDFNNEADTPDNFQSRRPNTSFCFLDIRSPGLGDTAMYLCATLQTRTDTQYFGPGTRLTVL.

The chain recombines TRBV29-1 with TRBJ2-7, with 7 bases identical to TRBD2. Per the germline V gene, CDR1 is SQVTM and CDR2 is ANQGSEA. V shed 8 bases and J 1 base; nucleotides not matched to a gene: 11. This CDR3 is built from 14 residues. CDR3 in DNA: TGCAGCACTAGTAGCGGGTATGGATCCTACGAGCAGTACTTC. Protein: CSTSSGYGSYEQYF.

The chain links TRBV19 to TRBJ1-5; D may be TRBD1 (6 bases). Germline lookup yields CDR1 LNHDA and CDR2 SQIVND (reference sequence). Between the trimmed V and J ends, which lost 3 bases and 1 base, there was a span of 10 bases. The length of the CDR3 is 15 residues. CDR3 sequence (DNA): TGTGCCAGTAGTATTTGGGGGGCAAGCAATCAGCCCCAGCATTTT. Translated: CASSIWGASNQPQHF.

The rearrangement links TRBV10-1 to TRBJ2-5, with TRBD1 identical over 7 bases. V was clipped by 10 bases and J by 3 bases; unmatched bases: 2. CDR1 WNHNN and CDR2 SYGVQD come from the germline V gene (reference sequence). CDR3 length: 11 residues. CDR3 coding DNA: TGCGCCATAGGACAGGAAGAGACCCAGTACTTC. Its translation: CAIGQEETQYF.

The DNA of the CDR3 is TGTGCCAGCAGCCGATGGGGTCCGTCGAACACTGAAGCTTTCTTT. Translating gives CASSRWGPSNTEAFF. The chain employs TRBV4-2 and TRBJ1-1; D is undetermined. This CDR3 is 15 amino acids long. Trimming left V 4 bases short and J 1 base short, with 13 bases between. From germline, CDR1 is LGHNA and CDR2 YNFKEQ.

This chain links TRBV4-2 with TRBJ2-7; TRBD2 agrees at 7 bases. This CDR3 has 15 residues. Germline V lookup: CDR1 LGHNA, CDR2 YNFKEQ. J was trimmed by 4 bases and V by 3 bases; bases with no gene match: 9. The CDR3 reads CASSQGRGRGYEQYF. The CDR3 bases are TGTGCCAGCAGCCAGGGGAGGGGTAGAGGGTACGAGCAGTACTTC.

V gene TRBV6-5 combines with J gene TRBJ2-1; 7 bases fit TRBD1. The ends lost 2 bases at V and 12 bases at J; junction bases unmatched: 4. CDR3 length: 12 amino acids. The V gene's germline CDR1 is MNHEY and CDR2 SVGAGI. CDR3 coding DNA: TGTGCCAGCAGTTACGGTTCAGGGGGGCAGTTCTTC. Protein sequence: CASSYGSGGQFF.

V is TRBV21-1 and J is TRBJ2-1; the table gives TRBD2 as D, unverified against the DNA. TRBV21-1 is designated a pseudogene. There are 18 residues in the CDR3. This CDR3 is CASSKRSSGRSSYNEQFF. In DNA, the CDR3 is TGTGCCAGCAGCAAACGCTCTAGCGGGAGAAGTTCCTACAATGAGCAGTTCTTC.

This chain links TRBV7-2 with TRBJ2-7, with unresolved D. Germline CDR1 reads SGHTA; CDR2 reads FQGNSA. V lost 5 bases and J 0 bases, leaving 5 bases between the germline ends. The CDR3 contains 12 residues. CDR3 sequence: CASSESSYEQYF. In DNA form, the CDR3 reads TGTGCCAGCAGCGAGAGCTCCTACGAGCAGTACTTC.

V is TRBV11-1 and J is TRBJ2-7; 12 nucleotides align to TRBD2. The V gene end was trimmed by 3 bases and the J gene end by 7 bases; junction bases not matched to a gene: 4. The CDR3 is made up of 14 amino acids. The germline V gene encodes CDR1 SGHAT and CDR2 FQDESV (reference sequence). The CDR3 loop is CASSLTSGSLEQYF. The CDR3 coding sequence is TGTGCCAGCAGCTTGACTAGCGGGAGTCTTGAGCAGTACTTC.

The J gene is TRBJ2-3, the V gene TRBV7-2; tentatively, D is TRBD2 (6 bases). With 2 bases removed from V and 6 bases from J, the gap between germline ends came to 21 bases. This CDR3 region has 17 residues. Per the germline V gene, CDR1 is SGHTA and CDR2 is FQGNSA. CDR3 residues: CASSLYGRDLSWDTQYF. CDR3 DNA sequence: TGTGCCAGCAGCTTATACGGGCGGGATCTTTCGTGGGATACGCAGTATTTT.

The chain is built from TRBV7-9 and TRBJ1-1, with a possible D match to TRBD1 (6 bases). The germline V gene encodes CDR1 SEHNR and CDR2 FQNEAQ (reference sequence). The CDR3 consists of 13 residues. V lost 5 bases and J lost 6, with 13 bases in between. CDR3 in DNA: TGTGCCAGCAGCATCATGGGGGGCGCTGAAGCTTTCTTT. Amino acid sequence: CASSIMGGAEAFF.

This chain joins TRBV9 and TRBJ2-2, with D possibly TRBD2 on 7 matching bases. CDR1 is SGDLS, CDR2 YYNGEE, per germline. The V end lost 8 bases, the J end lost 7 bases, and 12 bases lay between the germline ends. The CDR3 is 12 amino acids. The CDR3 region is CASTGGSGELFF. The CDR3 bases are TGTGCCAGTACGGGGGGCAGCGGGGAGCTGTTTTTT.

With respect to this clone: The sample carries other DNA sequences with the same CDR3. The V gene is TRBV4-1, the J gene TRBJ1-1; D is undetermined. The CDR3 sequence is 17 residues long. CDR1 and CDR2 (germline): MGHRA, YSYEKL. Trimming pared 4 bases from V and 0 bases from J, leaving 18 bases between. CDR3 in amino acids: CASSPTAPQAVNTEAFF. DNA for the CDR3: TGCGCCAGCAGCCCCACGGCTCCCCAGGCGGTGAACACTGAAGCTTTCTTT.

This rearrangement joins TRBV27 to TRBJ2-5; D is unresolved. The CDR3 extends over 15 amino acids. Trimming pared 3 bases from V and 5 bases from J, leaving 16 bases between. Germline lookup yields CDR1 MNHEY and CDR2 SMNVEV (reference sequence). This chain's CDR3 is CASSLWGPGQETQYF. In DNA form, the CDR3 reads TGTGCCAGCAGTTTGTGGGGTCCCGGCCAGGAGACCCAGTACTTC.

CDR3 sequence reads: CASSQEDWAGELFF. CDR3 coding DNA: TGTGCCAGCAGCCAAGAGGATTGGGCCGGGGAGCTGTTTTTT. The rearrangement uses TRBV4-2 and TRBJ2-2; D gene ambiguous. The CDR3 runs to 14 residues. Trimming removed 0 bases from V and 6 bases from J, with 8 bases in between. The germline gives CDR1 LGHNA, CDR2 YNFKEQ.

This clone appeared once. The V and J genes are TRBV5-6 and TRBJ2-7, with TRBD1 as a possible D gene (6 bases). The germline gives CDR1 SGHDT, CDR2 YYEEEE. V was shortened by 4 bases and J by 7 bases, with 15 bases between the two germline ends. The CDR3 sequence is 13 residues long. The CDR3 region has the DNA TGTGCCAGCAGCGTCGGGACACTTCAGGAGCAGTACTTC. This encodes CASSVGTLQEQYF.